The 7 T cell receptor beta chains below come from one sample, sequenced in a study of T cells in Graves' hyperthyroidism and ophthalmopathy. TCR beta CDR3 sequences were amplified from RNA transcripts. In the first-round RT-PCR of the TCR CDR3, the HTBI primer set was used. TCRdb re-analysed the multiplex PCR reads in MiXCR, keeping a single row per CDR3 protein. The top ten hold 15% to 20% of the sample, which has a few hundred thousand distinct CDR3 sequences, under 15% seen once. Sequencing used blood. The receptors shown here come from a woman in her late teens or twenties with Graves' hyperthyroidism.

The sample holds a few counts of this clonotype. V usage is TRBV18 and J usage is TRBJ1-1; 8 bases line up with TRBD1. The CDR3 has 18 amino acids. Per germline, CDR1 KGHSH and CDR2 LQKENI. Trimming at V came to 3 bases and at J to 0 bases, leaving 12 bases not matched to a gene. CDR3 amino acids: CASSPFDRGSIMNTEAFF. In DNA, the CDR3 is TGTGCCAGCTCACCCTTCGACAGGGGTAGTATCATGAACACTGAAGCTTTCTTT.

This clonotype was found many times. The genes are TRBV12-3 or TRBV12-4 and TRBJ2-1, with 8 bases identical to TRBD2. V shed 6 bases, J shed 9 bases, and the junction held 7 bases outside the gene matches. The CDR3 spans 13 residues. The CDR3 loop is CASRLAAASEQFF. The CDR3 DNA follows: TGTGCCAGCAGACTAGCGGCGGCCAGTGAGCAGTTCTTC.

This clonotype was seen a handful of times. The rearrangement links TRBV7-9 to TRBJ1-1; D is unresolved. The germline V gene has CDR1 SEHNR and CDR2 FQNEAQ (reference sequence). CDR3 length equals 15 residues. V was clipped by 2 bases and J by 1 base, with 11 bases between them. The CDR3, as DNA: TGTGCCAGCAGCTTAAAGCTCGGGCAGAACACTGAAGCTTTCTTT. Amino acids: CASSLKLGQNTEAFF.

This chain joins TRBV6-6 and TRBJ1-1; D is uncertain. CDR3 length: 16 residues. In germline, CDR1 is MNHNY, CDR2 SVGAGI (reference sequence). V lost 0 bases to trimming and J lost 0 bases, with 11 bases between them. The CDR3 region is CASSYSGNVMNTEAFF. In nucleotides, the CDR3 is TGTGCCAGCAGTTACTCAGGCAATGTGATGAACACTGAAGCTTTCTTT.

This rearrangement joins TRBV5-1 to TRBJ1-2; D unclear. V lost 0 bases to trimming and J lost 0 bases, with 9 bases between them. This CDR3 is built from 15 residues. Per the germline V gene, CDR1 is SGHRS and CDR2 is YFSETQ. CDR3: CASSLGTQTNYGYTF. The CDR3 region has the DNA TGCGCCAGCAGCTTGGGGACCCAAACTAACTATGGCTACACCTTC. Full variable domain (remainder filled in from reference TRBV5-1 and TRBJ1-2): KAGVTQTPRYLIKTRGQQVTLSCSPISGHRSVSWYQQTPGQGLQFLFEYFSETQRNKGNFPGRFSGRQFSNSRSEMNVSTLELGDSALYLCASSLGTQTNYGYTFGSGTRLTVV.

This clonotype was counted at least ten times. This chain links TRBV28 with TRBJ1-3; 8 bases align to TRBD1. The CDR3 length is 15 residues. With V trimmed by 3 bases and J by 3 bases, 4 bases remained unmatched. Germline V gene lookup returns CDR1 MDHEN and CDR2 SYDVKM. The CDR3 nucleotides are TGTGCCAGCAGTTTCCGCAGGGGGCTTGGAAACACCATATATTTT. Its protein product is CASSFRRGLGNTIYF. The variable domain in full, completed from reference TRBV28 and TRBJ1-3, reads DVKVTQSSRYLVKRTGEKVFLECVQDMDHENMFWYRQDPGLGLRLIYFSYDVKMKEKGDIPEGYSVSREKKERFSLILESASTNQTSMYLCASSFRRGLGNTIYFGEGSWLTVV.

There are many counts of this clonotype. As DNA, the CDR3 is TGTGCCAGCAGTTTAGGGGTTGAAGCTTTCTTT. Translation gives CASSLGVEAFF. This chain connects TRBV12-3 or TRBV12-4 to TRBJ1-1; D unclear. The CDR3 length is 11 residues. Trimming removed 1 base from V and 7 bases from J, with 4 bases in between.